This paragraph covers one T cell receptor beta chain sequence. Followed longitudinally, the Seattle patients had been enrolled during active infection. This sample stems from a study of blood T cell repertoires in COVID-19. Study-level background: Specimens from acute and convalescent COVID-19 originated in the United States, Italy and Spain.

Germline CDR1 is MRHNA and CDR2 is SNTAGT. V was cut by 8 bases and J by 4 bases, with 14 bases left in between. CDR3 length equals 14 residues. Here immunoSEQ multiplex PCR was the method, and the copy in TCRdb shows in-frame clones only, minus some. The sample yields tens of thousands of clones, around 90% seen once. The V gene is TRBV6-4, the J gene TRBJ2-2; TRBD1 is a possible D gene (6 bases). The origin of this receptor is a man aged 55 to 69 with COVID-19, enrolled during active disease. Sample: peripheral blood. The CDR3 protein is CASRDTWSTGELFF. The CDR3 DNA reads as TGTGCCAGCCGGGACACTTGGTCCACCGGGGAGCTGTTTTTT.